The source of this T cell receptor (beta chain) is a study of cytomegalovirus exposure and HLA in healthy donors. General study findings and limits: Later analysis showed TCR association rates varying by HLA locus, highest for DRB1 and lowest for HLA-C.

There are 16 residues in the CDR3. V was cut by 1 base and J by 5 bases, with 15 bases left in between. Germline CDR1 is SSHAT and CDR2 is FNYEAQ (reference sequence). Regarding this clone: Its antigen is unidentified.

The PCR was carried out with 60 Vbeta primers and 13 Jbeta primers. TCRdb's table, derived via immunoSEQ multiplex PCR, lists solely in-frame clones and lacks some. The table records about 250,000 clones, more than 55% of them present only once. Material for sequencing was PBMCs. This clonotype originated in a female donor in good health and CMV-seronegative. The chain links TRBV7-7 to TRBJ2-1, with D possibly matching TRBD2 (5 bases). The CDR3 spells CASSLVGGLGHNEQFF. CDR3 in DNA: TGTGCCAGCAGCTTAGTCGGCGGGCTTGGCCACAATGAGCAGTTCTTC. The complete variable domain, with remaining parts taken from reference TRBV7-7 and TRBJ2-1, reads GAGVSQSPRYKVTKRGQDVTLRCDPISSHATLYWYQQALGQGPEFLTYFNYEAQPDKSGLPSDRFSAERPEGSISTLTIQRTEQRDSAMYRCASSLVGGLGHNEQFFGPGTRLTVL.